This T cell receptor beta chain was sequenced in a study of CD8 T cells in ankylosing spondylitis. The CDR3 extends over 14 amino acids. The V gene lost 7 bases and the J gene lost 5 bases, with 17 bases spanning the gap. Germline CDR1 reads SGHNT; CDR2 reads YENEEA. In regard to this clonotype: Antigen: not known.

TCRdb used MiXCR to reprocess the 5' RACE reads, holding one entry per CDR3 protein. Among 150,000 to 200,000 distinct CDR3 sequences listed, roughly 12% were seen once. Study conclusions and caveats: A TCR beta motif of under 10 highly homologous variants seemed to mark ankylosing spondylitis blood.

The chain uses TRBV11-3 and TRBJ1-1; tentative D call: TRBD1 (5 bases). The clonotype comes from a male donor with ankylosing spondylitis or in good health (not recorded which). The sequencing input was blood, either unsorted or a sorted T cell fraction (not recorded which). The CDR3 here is CASTQRTGQTEAFF. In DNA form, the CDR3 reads TGTGCCAGCACCCAACGCACAGGCCAAACTGAAGCTTTCTTT.